A selection of T cell receptor beta chains follows, all from one sample in a study of blood T cell repertoires in COVID-19. TCRdb's copy holds only in-frame clones and misses some; the assay was immunoSEQ multiplex PCR. The sample yields about 130,000 clones, roughly 81% seen once. Sequencing input: peripheral blood. The receptors were gathered from a human donor in a cohort sampled during active COVID-19. The CDR3 runs from the conserved cysteine through the conserved F or W. Each record gives: V gene, J gene, D gene, clone size, CDR3 protein, CDR3 DNA. The D gene is left open where the match is weak. Clone size, where shown, is once, few, many, or a class for clones that have expanded.

TRBV12-5	TRBJ2-5	.	few	CASGLWQGRETQYF	TGTGCTAGTGGTTTGTGGCAGGGCCGAGAGACCCAGTACTTC
TRBV3-1/TRBV3-2	TRBJ2-5	TRBD2	once	CASSRGRGETQYF	TGTGCCAGCAGCCGAGGGAGGGGAGAGACCCAGTACTTC
TRBV5-1	TRBJ1-1	TRBD1	.	CASSSTGATEAFF	TGCGCCAGCAGCTCTACAGGGGCCACTGAAGCTTTCTTT
TRBV6-2/TRBV6-3	TRBJ2-3	TRBD2	.	CASSYDASGGNTQYF	TGTGCCAGCAGTTACGACGCGAGCGGGGGGAATACGCAGTATTTT
TRBV2	TRBJ2-7	TRBD2	.	CASQERGLFYEQYF	TGTGCCAGCCAGGAGCGGGGCCTTTTCTACGAGCAGTACTTC
TRBV3-1/TRBV3-2	TRBJ2-3	TRBD2	.	CASRISSGPDTQYF	TGTGCCAGCAGAATCTCTAGCGGTCCAGATACGCAGTATTTT
TRBV4-1	TRBJ2-3	.	.	CASSRTSRGNTDTQYF	TGCGCCAGCAGCCGCACTAGCCGGGGGAACACAGATACGCAGTATTTT
TRBV6-6	TRBJ2-7	TRBD2	once	CASSSGGHYEQYF	TGTGCCAGCAGTTCGGGGGGGCACTACGAGCAGTACTTC
TRBV30	TRBJ2-5	.	.	CAWSVLAGRETQYF	TGTGCCTGGAGTGTACTCGCGGGGAGAGAGACCCAGTACTTC
TRBV5-4	TRBJ2-3	TRBD1	.	CASSRVGRATGRADTQYF	TGTGCCAGCAGCCGTGTTGGGCGTGCGACAGGGCGGGCAGATACGCAGTATTTT
TRBV13	TRBJ1-2	TRBD1	.	CASSLVPGQGQAYGYTF	TGTGCCAGCAGCTTAGTCCCGGGACAGGGCCAGGCCTATGGCTACACCTTC
TRBV7-9	TRBJ2-3	.	.	CASSSSSVTDTQYF	TGTGCCAGCAGCTCTTCTTCTGTCACAGATACGCAGTATTTT
TRBV6-5	TRBJ1-6	.	.	CASLDTGNSPLHF	TGTGCCAGTCTGGACACTGGGAATTCACCCCTCCACTTT
TRBV3-1/TRBV3-2	TRBJ2-1	.	.	CASSQDYGIITQFF	TGTGCCAGCAGCCAAGACTACGGGATAATCACGCAGTTCTTC
TRBV27	TRBJ2-5	.	.	CASSSSRGQETQYF	TGTGCCAGCAGTTCAAGCCGGGGCCAAGAGACCCAGTACTTC
TRBV10-3	TRBJ2-6	TRBD2	.	CASHGGSVSGANVLTF	TGTGCCTCCCACGGGGGGTCCGTCTCTGGGGCCAACGTCCTGACTTTC
TRBV11-1	TRBJ2-7	TRBD2	.	CASSLRSAGNPYEQYF	TGTGCCAGCAGCTTACGGTCAGCGGGGAACCCCTACGAGCAGTACTTC
TRBV19	TRBJ2-1	TRBD2	.	CAAKTSGDNEQFF	TGTGCCGCCAAGACTAGCGGGGACAATGAGCAGTTCTTC
TRBV5-6	TRBJ1-3	.	.	CASSLAGSAGNTIYF	TGTGCCAGCAGCTTAGCAGGGTCAGCTGGAAACACCATATATTTT
TRBV27	TRBJ2-7	.	.	CASSLWAAGYEQYF	TGTGCCAGCAGTTTGTGGGCCGCTGGTTACGAGCAGTACTTC
TRBV29-1	TRBJ1-2	.	.	CSVVDRGGGYTF	TGCAGCGTTGTGGACAGAGGAGGAGGCTACACCTTC
TRBV7-9	TRBJ2-1	TRBD2	.	CASSSSIRLSGGNEQFF	TGTGCCAGCAGCTCCTCTATCCGGCTCAGCGGGGGCAATGAGCAGTTCTTC
TRBV25-1	TRBJ2-7	TRBD2	.	CASASGASGSYEQYF	TGTGCCAGCGCCAGCGGGGCTAGCGGGTCCTACGAGCAGTACTTC
TRBV21-1	TRBJ2-3	.	.	CASSTQLAGDTDTQYF	TGTGCCAGCAGCACCCAACTAGCGGGGGACACAGATACGCAGTATTTT
TRBV4-2	TRBJ2-1	TRBD2	once	CASSQSRGGYDEQFF	TGTGCCAGCAGCCAATCGCGGGGGGGTTATGATGAGCAGTTCTTC
TRBV29-1	TRBJ2-5	.	.	CSVHGWAETQYF	TGCAGCGTGCATGGGTGGGCGGAGACCCAGTACTTC
TRBV18	TRBJ1-1	.	.	CASSQVGGADEAFF	TGTGCCAGCTCACAGGTGGGGGGGGCAGATGAAGCTTTCTTT
TRBV2	TRBJ2-3	TRBD2	.	CASRAGASTDTQYF	TGTGCCAGCAGAGCGGGGGCTAGCACAGATACGCAGTATTTT
TRBV6-1	TRBJ1-3	.	.	CASSEVAAGNTIYF	TGTGCCAGCAGTGAAGTGGCAGCTGGAAACACCATATATTTT
TRBV7-6	TRBJ2-1	.	.	CASSLVGAGGRFYNEQFF	TGTGCCAGCAGCTTAGTAGGTGCGGGCGGACGGTTCTACAATGAGCAGTTCTTC
TRBV5-4	TRBJ2-5	.	.	CASSGRAPGVRETQYF	TGTGCCAGCAGCGGGCGGGCTCCAGGGGTCAGAGAGACCCAGTACTTC
TRBV14	TRBJ2-1	.	.	CASSPQAGYNEQFF	TGTGCCAGCAGCCCCCAGGCAGGATACAATGAGCAGTTCTTC
TRBV10-3	TRBJ2-1	.	.	CAISESESSYNEQFF	TGTGCCATCAGTGAGTCCGAGAGCTCCTACAATGAGCAGTTCTTC
TRBV7-8	TRBJ2-7	TRBD2	.	CASSSRTSGGGPRRYEQYF	TGTGCCAGCAGCTCCCGGACTAGCGGGGGGGGGCCGCGAAGGTACGAGCAGTACTTC
TRBV6-5	TRBJ2-1	.	.	CASSQQYYNEQFF	TGTGCCAGCAGCCAACAGTACTACAATGAGCAGTTCTTC
TRBV18	TRBJ1-6	.	few	CASSQMDRDSPLHF	TGTGCCAGCTCACAGATGGACAGAGATTCACCCCTCCACTTT
TRBV5-5	TRBJ1-1	.	.	CASSLWWDMNTEAFF	TGTGCCAGCAGCTTGTGGTGGGACATGAACACTGAAGCTTTCTTT
TRBV20-1	TRBJ2-1	.	.	CSASPGLSSYNEQFF	TGCAGTGCTAGTCCGGGACTCAGCTCCTACAATGAGCAGTTCTTC
TRBV29-1	TRBJ1-1	.	.	CSAGTSEAFF	TGCAGCGCCGGGACAAGCGAAGCTTTCTTT
TRBV4-1	TRBJ1-1	TRBD1	.	CASSQTGTGGRKNTEAFF	TGCGCCAGCAGCCAAACCGGGACAGGGGGCCGGAAGAACACTGAAGCTTTCTTT
TRBV9	TRBJ1-2	TRBD1	few	CASSAAPQGQGNYGYTF	TGTGCCAGCAGCGCCGCTCCACAGGGACAGGGGAACTATGGCTACACCTTC